These 31 T cell receptor beta chains originate from one sample sequenced in a study of molecular identifiers for immune sequencing clone quantification. TCRdb independently ran MiXCR on the PCR reads; one entry per CDR3 protein. The profile shows a few hundred thousand distinct CDR3 sequences, about 25% of them singletons. The sequenced sample consisted of naive CD8+ T cells from blood, with Jurkat cell RNA spiked in. The subset is: FACS-sorted CD8+CD4-CCR7+CD45RA+ naive T cells. These receptors originate from a human donor in good health. Some libraries in this study had Jurkat cell RNA spiked in.

A few counts support this clonotype. This chain joins TRBV7-9 and TRBJ1-1; D not certain. Trimming stripped 1 base from V and 5 bases from J, with 14 bases between. The length of the CDR3 is 15 residues. Germline CDR1 is SEHNR and CDR2 is FQNEAQ (reference sequence). The CDR3 coding sequence is TGTGCCAGCAGCTTAGTACGGGGTGAAAGGACTGAAGCTTTCTTT. Amino acid sequence: CASSLVRGERTEAFF. The full variable domain, with the rest looked up from reference TRBV7-9 and TRBJ1-1, is DTGVSQNPRHKITKRGQNVTFRCDPISEHNRLYWYRQTLGQGPEFLTYFQNEAQLEKSRLLSDRFSAERPKGSFSTLEIQRTEQGDSAMYLCASSLVRGERTEAFFGQGTRLTVV.

In the case of this clonotype: A much larger clone differs from this one at a single base, so this may be a read error. The CDR3 nucleotides are TGTGCCAGCTCACCCGAGGGGAAAGCGACCCAGTACTTC. Amino acid sequence: CASSPEGKATQYF. The chain has TRBV18 and TRBJ2-5, with D possibly called TRBD1 or TRBD2 (5 bases each). CDR3 length equals 13 residues. Germline CDR1 is KGHSH and CDR2 is LQKENI. Trimming removed 3 bases from V and 7 bases from J, with 12 bases in between.

This rearrangement joins TRBV11-2 to TRBJ1-1; D gene ambiguous. Germline values: CDR1 SGHAT, CDR2 FQNNGV. The CDR3 extends over 13 amino acids. Trimming removed 1 base from V and 7 bases from J, with 10 bases in between. The CDR3 region has the DNA TGTGCCAGCAGCTTAGTCGGAGGACTTGAAGCTTTCTTT. It encodes CASSLVGGLEAFF.

This clonotype was seen a handful of times. V is TRBV5-4 and J is TRBJ2-1, with 7 nucleotides matching TRBD2. The germline V gene encodes CDR1 SGHNT and CDR2 YYREEE (reference sequence). Trimming cost V 0 bases and J 3 bases; bases outside gene matches: 6. This CDR3 has 16 residues. The CDR3 DNA is TGTGCCAGCAGCTTGGAGGCGGGAGTGCTCTACAATGAGCAGTTCTTC. Translated: CASSLEAGVLYNEQFF.

This clonotype has more than one count but fewer than ten. The J gene is TRBJ2-3, the V gene TRBV12-3 or TRBV12-4, with TRBD2 identical over 7 bases. Unmatched junction bases numbered 14, after V lost 8 bases and J lost 6 bases. The length of the CDR3 is 15 residues. In nucleotides, the CDR3 is TGTGCCAGCTTTGAGTTACGGGCGGGGGACGATACGCAGTATTTT. Protein: CASFELRAGDDTQYF.

This clonotype was observed at least ten times. The rearrangement links TRBV5-6 to TRBJ2-3; D is unclear. Germline V CDR1 and CDR2: SGHDT, YYEEEE. Trimming shortened V by 0 bases and J by 2 bases, and 10 bases separated the two germline ends. CDR3 size: 15 residues. The CDR3 region is CASSLVRLSTDTQYF. Here the CDR3 DNA reads TGTGCCAGCAGCTTGGTTAGGTTATCCACAGATACGCAGTATTTT.

The chain combines TRBV25-1 with TRBJ2-6; tentative D call: TRBD1 (6 bases). The CDR3 is 19 amino acids. V lost 0 bases, J lost 0 bases, and 15 bases lay in between. Germline lookup yields CDR1 MGHDK and CDR2 SYGVNS. CDR3 residues: CASSEYRAGAVSGANVLTF. Here the CDR3 DNA reads TGTGCCAGCAGTGAATACCGGGCAGGGGCAGTCTCTGGGGCCAACGTCCTGACTTTC.

The chain carries TRBV7-6 and TRBJ2-2; D gene ambiguous. This CDR3 spans 15 amino acids. V was shortened by 1 base and J by 9 bases, with 15 bases between the two germline ends. Germline V gene data show CDR1 as SGHVS and CDR2 as FNYEAQ. CDR3 sequence reads: CASSLELSVPRELFF. CDR3 nucleotide sequence: TGTGCCAGCAGCTTAGAATTAAGCGTCCCCCGGGAGCTGTTTTTT.

The table lists this clonotype with many counts. Its ends do not fully match the called genes, so a read error is possible. The chain carries TRBV4-3 and TRBJ2-1; D is unclear. The CDR3 has 15 amino acids. Germline-derived CDR1 and CDR2 are LGHNA and YSLEER. The CDR3, as DNA: TGTGCCAGCAGCCCGGACCGGAGCTCCTACAATGAGCAGTTCTTC. It codes for CASSPDRSSYNEQFF.

This chain links TRBV6-1 with TRBJ1-5; D ambiguous. The CDR3 consists of 14 residues. Per the germline V gene, CDR1 is MNHNS and CDR2 is SASEGT. Trimming took 2 bases from V and 0 from J, leaving 5 bases between them. The CDR3 sequence is CASSEQYSNQPQHF. The CDR3 DNA reads TGTGCCAGCAGTGAACAGTATAGCAATCAGCCCCAGCATTTT.

This clonotype was detected a few times. The rearrangement uses TRBV12-3 or TRBV12-4 and TRBJ2-2; D may be TRBD1 or TRBD2 (6 bases each). The CDR3 runs to 16 residues. V was clipped by 4 bases and J by 8 bases, with 20 bases between them. In nucleotides, the CDR3 is TGTGCCAGCAGTTCCCTAGTGGGGGGCGCCGGGGGGGAGCTGTTTTTT. This translates into CASSSLVGGAGGELFF.

The J gene is TRBJ1-2, the V gene TRBV7-9; perhaps TRBD1 as D (6 bases). Germline CDR1 is SEHNR and CDR2 is FQNEAQ (reference sequence). This CDR3 is 14 amino acids long. V shed 2 bases and J shed 3 bases, with 10 bases lying between them. The CDR3 here is CASSLTRTDYGYTF. As DNA, the CDR3 is TGTGCCAGCAGCTTAACTAGGACAGACTATGGCTACACCTTC.

This clonotype was seen repeatedly, ten times or more. This rearrangement joins TRBV7-9 to TRBJ1-1; 8 positions agree with TRBD1. Germline CDR1 reads SEHNR; CDR2 reads FQNEAQ (reference sequence). Losses at the gene ends were 8 bases for V and 6 bases for J; bases not matched to a gene: 2. This CDR3 region has 11 residues. The CDR3 sequence: CASETGAEAFF. CDR3 nucleotide sequence: TGTGCCAGCGAGACAGGGGCTGAAGCTTTCTTT.

This clonotype was counted only a few times. The chain carries TRBV28 and TRBJ1-2, with a tentative D call TRBD1 (5 bases). CDR1 and CDR2 from the germline V gene are MDHEN and SYDVKM. The V end was cut by 6 bases, the J end by 3 bases, with 23 bases between. CDR3 length equals 17 residues. For the CDR3, the DNA is TGTGCCAGCAGCCTAGGGGCCCCGGGAAGCTGGGACTATGGCTACACCTTC. Amino acid sequence: CASSLGAPGSWDYGYTF.

The gene calls are TRBV4-3 and TRBJ1-4; no clear D. Germline V gene data show CDR1 as LGHNA and CDR2 as YSLEER. Trimming took 6 bases from V and 0 from J, leaving 17 bases between them. CDR3 length: 17 amino acids. DNA for the CDR3: TGCGCCAGCAGTCCTACGGCCCCATATGCAACTAATGAAAAACTGTTTTTT. Translating gives CASSPTAPYATNEKLFF.

The chain recombines TRBV20-1 with TRBJ2-7; no definite D call. The CDR3 loop spans 13 amino acids. Germline V CDR1 and CDR2: DFQATT, SNEGSKA (reference sequence). Trimming took 4 bases from V and 3 from J, leaving 13 bases between them. In nucleotides, the CDR3 is TGCAGTGCTAAGAGGACCAACGACTACGAGCAGTACTTC. It translates to CSAKRTNDYEQYF.

This chain connects TRBV4-3 to TRBJ1-3; D not resolved. This CDR3 spans 16 amino acids. Trimming pared 0 bases from V and 2 bases from J, leaving 11 bases between. CDR1 is LGHNA and CDR2 is YSLEER in the germline V gene. The CDR3 DNA follows: TGCGCCAGCAGCCAAGACAGCCGAACCACTGGAAACACCATATATTTT. It is translated as CASSQDSRTTGNTIYF.

This clonotype has just a few counts. The rearrangement links TRBV7-2 to TRBJ1-2, with 8 bases identical to TRBD1. The CDR3 sequence is 15 residues long. Germline CDR1 SGHTA, CDR2 FQGNSA. V trimming: 5 bases; J trimming: 5 bases; junction bases outside the gene matches: 10. The CDR3 loop reads CASSPDRGVEYGYTF. DNA of the CDR3: TGTGCCAGCAGCCCCGACAGGGGAGTGGAGTATGGCTACACCTTC.

This clonotype was recorded at least ten times. The genes are TRBV12-3 or TRBV12-4 and TRBJ1-1; 7 bases are a match to TRBD1. This CDR3 region has 15 residues. V was clipped by 6 bases and J by 5 bases; unmatched bases: 12. The CDR3 sequence: CASRTHRGEGTEAFF. The DNA for the CDR3 is TGTGCCAGCAGGACACACAGGGGTGAAGGGACTGAAGCTTTCTTT.

The table lists this clonotype with many counts. The genes are TRBV10-2 and TRBJ1-5, with unresolved D. The V end was cut by 3 bases, the J end by 4 bases, with 7 bases between. From germline, CDR1 is WSHSY and CDR2 SAAADI. This CDR3 is 13 amino acids long. The CDR3 region has the DNA TGCGCCAGCAGTGACAGCCCAAATCAGCCCCAGCATTTT. This translates into CASSDSPNQPQHF.

This clonotype was detected a few times. The V call is TRBV4-2, the J call TRBJ2-7; 11 bases line up with TRBD2. The CDR3 contains 17 residues. CDR1 is LGHNA and CDR2 is YNFKEQ in the germline V gene. V lost 2 bases, J lost 4 bases, and 10 bases stayed unmatched. CDR3 region: CASSQSLAGGVWYEQYF. For the CDR3, the DNA is TGTGCCAGCAGCCAAAGTCTAGCGGGAGGTGTGTGGTACGAGCAGTACTTC.

Notes on this clonotype: Its ends do not fully match the called genes, so a read error is possible. The gene calls are TRBV4-3 and TRBJ1-4; 7 nucleotides align to TRBD1. CDR1 and CDR2 (germline): LGHNA, YSLEER. This CDR3 has 15 residues. The CDR3 region is CASGQATGKNEKLFF. CDR3 coding DNA: TGCGCCAGCGGCCAAGCGACAGGGAAGAATGAAAAACTGTTTTTT.

This clonotype turned up a few times. The V and J genes are TRBV7-2 and TRBJ2-7, with D tentatively TRBD1 (5 bases). The ends were cut back, 4 bases at V and 3 bases at J, with 10 bases in the middle. The germline gives CDR1 SGHTA, CDR2 FQGNSA. CDR3 size: 13 residues. CDR3 DNA sequence: TGTGCCAGCAGCTCGGACACCTTCTACGAGCAGTACTTC. It translates to CASSSDTFYEQYF.

This clonotype showed up many times. The chain joins TRBV7-9 to TRBJ2-3; the D call may be TRBD1 or TRBD2 (5 bases each). This CDR3 contains 15 residues. Germline CDR1 SEHNR, CDR2 FQNEAQ (reference sequence). V was clipped by 1 base and J by 2 bases, with 10 bases between them. CDR3 protein: CASSLVVGTTDTQYF. The CDR3 bases are TGTGCCAGCAGCTTAGTCGTGGGGACCACAGATACGCAGTATTTT. Supplemented by reference TRBV7-9 and TRBJ2-3, the full variable domain reads DTGVSQNPRHKITKRGQNVTFRCDPISEHNRLYWYRQTLGQGPEFLTYFQNEAQLEKSRLLSDRFSAERPKGSFSTLEIQRTEQGDSAMYLCASSLVVGTTDTQYFGPGTRLTVL.

Worth noting for this clonotype: One end of the junction varies from germline; a read error may be responsible. The V call is TRBV7-7, the J call TRBJ1-6; the D is unclear. The length of the CDR3 is 13 residues. CDR1 is SSHAT, CDR2 FNYEAQ, per germline (reference sequence). The DNA of the CDR3 is TGTGCTAGCAGCTTATCATCCGTATCACCCCTCCACTTT. Translation: CASSLSSVSPLHF.

Concerning this clonotype itself: This sequence may be a read error, since a much larger clone differs from it by one base. This chain's CDR3 is CASSLEAATGESQYF. CDR3 DNA: TGCGCCAGCAGCTTGGAAGCGGCAACAGGAGAGTCCCAGTACTTC. The chain combines TRBV5-1 with TRBJ2-5; D tentatively reads TRBD1 or TRBD2 (5 bases each). Per the germline V gene, CDR1 is SGHRS and CDR2 is YFSETQ. CDR3 length equals 15 residues.

This clonotype was detected only a few times. Here the CDR3 reads CAWSLATDTQYF. In nucleotides, the CDR3 is TGTGCCTGGAGTTTGGCCACAGATACGCAGTATTTT. The chain carries TRBV30 and TRBJ2-3; no clear D. The length of the CDR3 is 12 residues. V dropped 2 bases and J dropped 2 bases, with 5 bases sitting between them. Germline assignment: CDR1 GTSNPN and CDR2 SVGIG (reference sequence).

As concerns this clonotype: This may come from a read error, since a much larger clone is one base off. V is TRBV5-3 and J is TRBJ2-1; 14 nucleotides agree with TRBD2. TRBV5-3 is marked as an open reading frame, function uncertain. The CDR3 contains 16 residues. CDR3: CASSLAGLAGDNEQLF. CDR3 bases: TGTGCCAGCAGCTTGGCGGGACTAGCGGGGGACAATGAGCAGCTCTTC.

This chain uses TRBV5-6 with TRBJ2-7; the D gene is possibly TRBD1 (5 bases). Per the germline V gene, CDR1 is SGHDT and CDR2 is YYEEEE. The germline V and J ends were trimmed by 0 bases and 2 bases, with 12 bases remaining between them. The CDR3 covers 15 residues. The CDR3 protein is CASSLVRAGTYEQYF. CDR3 sequence (DNA): TGTGCCAGCAGCTTGGTTCGGGCAGGGACCTACGAGCAGTACTTC.

The chain carries TRBV5-4 and TRBJ2-6; possible D gene TRBD1, 6 bases. Germline loops: CDR1 SGHNT, CDR2 YYREEE (reference sequence). The ends were cut back, 6 bases at V and 0 bases at J, with 10 bases in the middle. The length of the CDR3 is 15 residues. CDR3 amino acids: CASKQGYSGANVLTF. The DNA for the CDR3 is TGTGCCAGCAAACAGGGCTACTCTGGGGCCAACGTCCTGACTTTC.

Many counts were recorded for this clonotype. CDR3 amino acids: CASSEVGPLIGEQFF. CDR3 in DNA: TGTGCCAGCAGTGAAGTAGGGCCCCTCATTGGTGAGCAGTTCTTC. The chain couples TRBV25-1 to TRBJ2-1; D gene uncertain. Germline V gene lookup returns CDR1 MGHDK and CDR2 SYGVNS. This CDR3 comprises 15 residues. V was shortened by 2 bases and J by 9 bases, with 17 bases between the two germline ends.